This entry concerns a single T cell receptor beta chain. Its antigen is not identified. The data were obtained in a study of cytomegalovirus exposure and HLA in healthy donors. Per germline, CDR1 MDHEN and CDR2 SYDVKM. V was clipped by 9 bases and J by 4 bases; unmatched bases: 20. The CDR3 extends over 17 amino acids. Study-wide results and caveats: Accurate prediction of HLA-A and HLA-B alleles (for most subjects) was reportedly achieved from TCR beta sequences.

PCR involved 60 Vbeta and 13 Jbeta primers. Only in-frame clones appear in the TCRdb table, and some are missing; sequencing was by immunoSEQ multiplex PCR. Here the sample table reports around 80,000 clones. The TCR originated in a man in his forties in good health and CMV-seronegative. The chain couples TRBV28 to TRBJ1-1; 7 bases map to TRBD1. The source material was PBMCs. CDR3 loop: CASSPTGNRERGTEAFF. The CDR3 coding sequence is TGTGCCAGTTCCCCGACAGGGAACAGGGAAAGGGGCACTGAAGCTTTCTTT.